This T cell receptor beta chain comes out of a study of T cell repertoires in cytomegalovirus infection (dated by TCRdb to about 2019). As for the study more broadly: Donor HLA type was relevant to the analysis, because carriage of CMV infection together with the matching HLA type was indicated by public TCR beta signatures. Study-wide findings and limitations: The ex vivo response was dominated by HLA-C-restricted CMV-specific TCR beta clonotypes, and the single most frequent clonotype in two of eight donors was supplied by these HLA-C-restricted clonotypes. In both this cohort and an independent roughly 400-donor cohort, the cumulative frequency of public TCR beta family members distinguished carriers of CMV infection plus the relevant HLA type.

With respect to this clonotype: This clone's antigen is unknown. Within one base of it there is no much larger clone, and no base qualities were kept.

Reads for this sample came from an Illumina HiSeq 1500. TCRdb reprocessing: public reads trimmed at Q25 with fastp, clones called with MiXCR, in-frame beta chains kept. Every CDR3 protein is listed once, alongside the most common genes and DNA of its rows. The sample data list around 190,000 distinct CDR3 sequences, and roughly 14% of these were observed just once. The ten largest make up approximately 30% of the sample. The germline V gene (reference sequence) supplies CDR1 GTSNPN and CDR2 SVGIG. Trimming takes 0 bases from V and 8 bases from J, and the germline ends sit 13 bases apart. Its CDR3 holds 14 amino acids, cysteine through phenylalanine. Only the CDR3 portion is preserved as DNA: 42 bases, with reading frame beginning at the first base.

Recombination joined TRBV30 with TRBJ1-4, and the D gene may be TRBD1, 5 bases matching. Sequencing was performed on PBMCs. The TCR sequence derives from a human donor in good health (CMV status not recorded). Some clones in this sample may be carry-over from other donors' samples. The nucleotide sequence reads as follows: TGTGCCTGGAGTGTTGAGCAGGGACGGGAAAAACTGTTTTTT. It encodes CAWSVEQGREKLFF.